The 30 T cell receptor beta chains below come from one sample, sequenced in a study of Graves' ophthalmopathy and Graves' hyperthyroidism. CDR3 regions of TCR beta were amplified from RNA transcripts. First-round RT-PCR with HTBI primers preceded a second-round multiplex PCR. TCRdb recomputed calls from the multiplex PCR reads with MiXCR, one row per CDR3 protein. The sample records a few hundred thousand distinct CDR3 sequences, approximately 15% being singletons. The sequenced sample was peripheral blood. Receptors were obtained from a woman between 18 and 30 years old with stable Graves' hyperthyroidism.

This clonotype was counted a few times. The chain has TRBV11-3 and TRBJ2-7, with 9 nucleotides matching TRBD1. In germline, CDR1 is SGHNT, CDR2 YENEEA. The junction had 1 base not matched to a gene; V was cut back by 5 bases and J by 2 bases. The CDR3 has 13 residues. CDR3 residues: CASSHRGPYEQYF. Written as DNA, the CDR3 is TGTGCCAGCAGCCACAGGGGGCCCTACGAGCAGTACTTC.

Many counts were recorded for this clonotype. One end of the junction varies from germline; a read error may be responsible. This sequence joins TRBV29-1 and TRBJ1-2, with unresolved D. The CDR3 is 8 amino acids. In germline, CDR1 is SQVTM, CDR2 ANQGSEA. For the CDR3, the DNA is TGCAGTGTTGACCGGACCACCTTC. Amino acids: CSVDRTTF.

This clonotype was observed at least ten times. The chain links TRBV7-2 to TRBJ2-7; tentatively, D is TRBD2 (6 bases). The CDR3 runs 15 residues. Between the trimmed V and J ends, which lost 5 bases and 0 bases, there was a span of 14 bases. CDR1 and CDR2 (germline): SGHTA, FQGNSA. CDR3 protein: CASSTSGQSSYEQYF. The CDR3 DNA reads as TGTGCCAGCAGCACAAGCGGGCAGAGCTCCTACGAGCAGTACTTC.

The V call is TRBV12-3 or TRBV12-4, the J call TRBJ1-2, with 8 bases fitting TRBD1. This CDR3 is built from 15 residues. After removal of 5 bases from V and 0 bases from J, the junction contained 5 bases not matched to a gene. The CDR3 DNA sequence: TGTGCCAGCAGTCCCAGGACAGGGCCTAACTATGGCTACACCTTC. Residues: CASSPRTGPNYGYTF.

This clonotype has at least ten counts. The chain couples TRBV15 to TRBJ2-5; 9 bases align to TRBD2. This CDR3 comprises 14 residues. V lost 3 bases and J lost 4; bases outside the gene matches: 3. Germline values: CDR1 LNHNV, CDR2 YYDKDF (reference sequence). CDR3 loop: CATSRRGGGETQYF. The CDR3 DNA sequence: TGTGCCACCAGCAGGCGCGGGGGGGGAGAGACCCAGTACTTC.

About this clonotype: A much larger clone is a single base away; this may be a read error. The rearrangement joins TRBV29-1 to TRBJ1-5; 7 bases are shared with TRBD1. This CDR3 is 13 amino acids long. Looked up from germline, CDR1 is SQVTM and CDR2 is ANQGSEA. V trimming: 4 bases; J trimming: 5 bases; junction bases outside the gene matches: 5. The CDR3 protein is CSVGQGGDQPQHF. CDR3 DNA: TGCAGCGTTGGACAGGGTGGAGATCAGCCCCAGCATTTT.

This clonotype has at least ten counts. The gene calls are TRBV11-2 and TRBJ1-2; D remains unclear. The V and J ends lost 5 bases and 8 bases respectively, with 18 bases between them. Looked up from germline, CDR1 is SGHAT and CDR2 is FQNNGV. The CDR3 has 14 amino acids. The CDR3 DNA sequence: TGTGCCAGCAGCGCCCTGGAGGGAAGGGAGGGCTACACCTTC. Its translation is CASSALEGREGYTF. The full variable domain, completed using reference TRBV11-2 and TRBJ1-2, is EAGVAQSPRYKIIEKRQSVAFWCNPISGHATLYWYQQILGQGPKLLIQFQNNGVVDDSQLPKDRFSAERLKGVDSTLKIQPAKLEDSAVYLCASSALEGREGYTFGSGTRLTVV.

In this sample, this clonotype turned up many times. The chain couples TRBV7-2 to TRBJ1-1; D ambiguous. V was shortened by 5 bases and J by 5 bases, with 18 bases between the two germline ends. This CDR3 spans 15 amino acids. Germline V lookup: CDR1 SGHTA, CDR2 FQGNSA. The CDR3 sequence is CASSLHPDGRTEAFF. In DNA form, the CDR3 reads TGTGCCAGCAGCCTCCACCCAGACGGTAGGACTGAAGCTTTCTTT.

The chain combines TRBV5-6 with TRBJ2-3, with D perhaps TRBD2 (5 bases). The CDR3 loop spans 16 amino acids. CDR1 is SGHDT and CDR2 is YYEEEE in the germline V gene. Trimming stripped 4 bases from V and 5 bases from J, with 20 bases between. CDR3 in amino acids: CASSRLREGVLDTQYF. CDR3 DNA: TGTGCCAGCAGCCGCCTCCGGGAAGGAGTTTTAGATACGCAGTATTTT.

The chain carries TRBV24-1 and TRBJ2-7; 7 bases are shared with TRBD1. The CDR3 is 15 residues long. V lost 4 bases to trimming and J lost 6 bases; unmatched junction nucleotides: 11. Germline loops: CDR1 KGHDR, CDR2 SFDVKD. CDR3 sequence: CATSDLYRGSFEQYF. The CDR3, as DNA: TGTGCCACCAGTGACCTGTACAGGGGTTCTTTCGAGCAGTACTTC.

This clonotype was found many times. This chain joins TRBV27 and TRBJ2-5; D is possibly TRBD2 (5 bases). V was clipped by 0 bases and J by 1 base, with 12 bases between them. Germline lookup yields CDR1 MNHEY and CDR2 SMNVEV (reference sequence). This CDR3 spans 16 amino acids. CDR3 sequence: CASSLSPGEPQETQYF. CDR3 DNA sequence: TGTGCCAGCAGTTTATCGCCCGGGGAGCCCCAAGAGACCCAGTACTTC.

This clonotype has ten or more counts. V and J are TRBV5-1 and TRBJ1-2, with D unclear. Between the trimmed V and J ends, which lost 0 bases and 2 bases, there was a span of 8 bases. The germline V gene has CDR1 SGHRS and CDR2 YFSETQ. The CDR3 has 14 amino acids. Here the CDR3 DNA reads TGCGCCAGCAGCTTGGGGCCATCCAACTATGGCTACACCTTC. It codes for CASSLGPSNYGYTF.

This clonotype was recorded many times. J is TRBJ1-1 and V is TRBV5-5; D remains ambiguous. The length of the CDR3 is 14 residues. The germline gives CDR1 SGHKS, CDR2 YYEKEE (reference sequence). Trimming took 4 bases from V and 3 from J, leaving 13 bases between them. This chain's CDR3 is CASSRPGRDTEAFF. The CDR3 DNA reads TGTGCCAGCAGCCGTCCCGGTCGGGACACTGAAGCTTTCTTT. The full variable domain, completed using reference TRBV5-5 and TRBJ1-1, is DAGVTQSPTHLIKTRGQQVTLRCSPISGHKSVSWYQQVLGQGPQFIFQYYEKEERGRGNFPDRFSARQFPNYSSELNVNALLLGDSALYLCASSRPGRDTEAFFGQGTRLTVV.

This clonotype appeared many times. This chain uses TRBV11-3 with TRBJ1-2, with D unclear. Germline-derived CDR1 and CDR2 are SGHNT and YENEEA. The CDR3 has 14 residues. V was trimmed by 0 bases and J by 3 bases, leaving 8 bases between them. This CDR3 reads CASSLDNRHYGYTF. For the CDR3, the DNA is TGTGCCAGCAGCTTAGACAACAGACACTATGGCTACACCTTC.

The gene calls are TRBV24-1 and TRBJ2-5; weak D call: TRBD2 (5 bases). This CDR3 region has 13 residues. Trimming took 5 bases from V and 5 from J, leaving 11 bases between them. The germline V gene encodes CDR1 KGHDR and CDR2 SFDVKD. DNA of the CDR3: TGTGCCACCAGTGGCCCGGGGTGGGAGACCCAGTACTTC. Translated: CATSGPGWETQYF.

Ten or more counts support this clonotype. The genes are TRBV2 and TRBJ2-7; D unclear. The V and J ends lost 5 bases and 3 bases respectively, with 17 bases between them. This CDR3 is built from 15 residues. Germline V gene data show CDR1 as SNHLY and CDR2 as FYNNEI. CDR3 sequence (DNA): TGTGCCAGCAGTAACACAATTTTAATAATCTACGAGCAGTACTTC. It codes for CASSNTILIIYEQYF.

This clonotype showed up many times. The chain joins TRBV7-8 to TRBJ2-2, with D perhaps matching TRBD2 (6 bases). This CDR3 has 16 amino acids. CDR1 SGHVS and CDR2 FQNEAQ come from the germline V gene. Trimming removed 1 base from V and 4 bases from J, with 13 bases in between. As DNA, the CDR3 is TGTGCCAGCAGCTTAGGGGGCGGGGCACTCACCGGGGAGCTGTTTTTT. It specifies CASSLGGGALTGELFF.

At least ten counts were recorded for this clonotype. The chain uses TRBV6-2 or TRBV6-3 and TRBJ2-7; D ambiguous. Germline loops: CDR1 MNHEY, CDR2 SVGEGT. V was trimmed by 6 bases and J by 2 bases, leaving 17 bases between them. This CDR3 region has 15 residues. This chain's CDR3 is CASRLTQTRTYEQYF. In DNA form, the CDR3 reads TGTGCCAGCAGACTAACCCAAACCCGGACCTACGAGCAGTACTTC.

The J gene is TRBJ1-1, the V gene TRBV24-1, with D perhaps matching TRBD1 (6 bases). Germline V gives CDR1 KGHDR, CDR2 SFDVKD. This CDR3 region has 13 residues. Between the trimmed V and J ends, which lost 2 bases and 6 bases, there was a span of 9 bases. The CDR3 nucleotides read TGTGCCACCAGTGATTCGACAGGCTCTGAAGCTTTCTTT. Its protein is CATSDSTGSEAFF.

Of note for this clonotype: Just one base apart from a much larger clone, this may be a read error. The conserved closing phenylalanine or tryptophan is absent in this CDR3, likely reflecting a read error. The chain employs TRBV18 and TRBJ1-2; D might be TRBD1 (6 bases). Germline assignment: CDR1 KGHSH and CDR2 LQKENI. Trimming shortened V by 1 base and J by 6 bases, and 15 bases separated the two germline ends. CDR3 length equals 15 residues. CDR3 coding DNA: TGTGCCAGCTCACCACTAAAACGCTACAGGGATGGCTACACCGTC. It is translated as CASSPLKRYRDGYTV.

Only a few counts were recorded for this clonotype. The chain employs TRBV27 and TRBJ1-5; D unresolved. CDR3 length equals 14 residues. The germline CDR1 and CDR2 sequences are MNHEY and SMNVEV (reference sequence). The V end was cut by 6 bases, the J end by 2 bases, with 11 bases between. CDR3 amino acids: CASRPFNGNQPQHF. Written as DNA, the CDR3 is TGTGCCAGCAGGCCTTTCAATGGCAATCAGCCCCAGCATTTT.

The chain recombines TRBV6-1 with TRBJ1-2; possibly TRBD1 for D (5 bases). The ends were cut back, 6 bases at V and 5 bases at J, with 19 bases in the middle. Looked up from germline, CDR1 is MNHNS and CDR2 is SASEGT. CDR3 length: 15 residues. The CDR3 loop reads CASRPRDGWLYGYTF. The CDR3, as DNA: TGTGCCAGCAGGCCACGGGACGGCTGGTTATATGGCTACACCTTC.

At least ten counts were recorded for this clonotype. The CDR3: CASSQQGNTIYF. Here the CDR3 DNA reads TGTGCCAGCAGCCAACAAGGGAACACCATATATTTT. The chain couples TRBV6-1 to TRBJ1-3; D call uncertain. Trimming pared 6 bases from V and 7 bases from J, leaving 10 bases between. The length of the CDR3 is 12 residues. The germline gives CDR1 MNHNS, CDR2 SASEGT.

This clonotype was seen many times. The chain is built from TRBV7-2 and TRBJ1-3; TRBD1 is a possible D gene (5 bases). Germline CDR1 and CDR2: SGHTA and FQGNSA. CDR3 size: 13 residues. Trimming cost V 5 bases and J 0 bases, with 5 bases left between them. CDR3 protein: CASSGHSGNTIYF. The DNA of the CDR3 is TGTGCCAGCAGCGGACACTCTGGAAACACCATATATTTT.

This clonotype has at least ten counts. The J gene is TRBJ2-2, the V gene TRBV24-1, with TRBD1 as a possible D gene (6 bases). The CDR3 contains 15 residues. V dropped 4 bases and J dropped 1 base, with 9 bases sitting between them. Germline V gene lookup returns CDR1 KGHDR and CDR2 SFDVKD. CDR3 region: CATSDTGQNTGELFF. CDR3 coding DNA: TGTGCCACCAGTGACACGGGACAGAACACCGGGGAGCTGTTTTTT.

With respect to this clonotype: A much larger clone is a single base away; this may be a read error. The V gene is TRBV19, the J gene TRBJ1-2; 9 bases map to TRBD1. V lost 5 bases, J lost 12 bases, and 19 bases stayed unmatched. The CDR3 consists of 16 residues. Germline-derived CDR1 and CDR2 are LNHDA and SQIVND (reference sequence). The CDR3 region has the DNA TGTGCCAGTAGTGTCCACCCTACCGGACAGGGGAGAAGGGACACCTTC. As protein: CASSVHPTGQGRRDTF.

The table lists this clonotype with many counts. The chain links TRBV27 to TRBJ1-5; D is uncertain. This CDR3 comprises 11 residues. The V end lost 9 bases, the J end lost 7 bases, and 10 bases lay between the germline ends. Germline V gene sequence: CDR1 MNHEY, CDR2 SMNVEV (reference sequence). The CDR3: CASRTQQPQHF. CDR3 sequence (DNA): TGTGCCAGTAGAACACAGCAGCCCCAGCATTTT.

This clonotype occurred many times. This chain connects TRBV12-3 or TRBV12-4 to TRBJ2-4, with D perhaps matching TRBD1 (5 bases). The CDR3 has 13 residues. V lost 6 bases, J lost 4 bases, and 10 bases lay in between. The CDR3 DNA follows: TGTGCCAGCAGGGTGACAGAGAAAAACATTCAGTACTTC. Encoded protein: CASRVTEKNIQYF.

At least ten counts were recorded for this clonotype. The V call is TRBV3-1, the J call TRBJ1-5; TRBD1 is a possible D gene (5 bases). V was cut by 1 base and J by 2 bases, with 9 bases left in between. This CDR3 spans 15 amino acids. Germline values: CDR1 LGHDT, CDR2 YNNKEL (reference sequence). The CDR3 DNA reads as TGTGCCAGCAGCCAAGCCCAGGGCGGCAATCAGCCCCAGCATTTT. Translation: CASSQAQGGNQPQHF. Drawing the rest from reference TRBV3-1 and TRBJ1-5, the complete variable domain is DTAVSQTPKYLVTQMGNDKSIKCEQNLGHDTMYWYKQDSKKFLKIMFSYNNKELIINETVPNRFSPKSPDKAHLNLHINSLELGDSAVYFCASSQAQGGNQPQHFGDGTRLSIL.

This clonotype was observed at least ten times. The chain has TRBV10-3 and TRBJ2-7, with D hard to call. Germline V gives CDR1 ENHRY, CDR2 SYGVKD. CDR3 length: 14 amino acids. V was pared by 3 bases and J by 2 bases, with 11 bases between. The CDR3 protein is CAISERDRTYEQYF. The CDR3 DNA is TGTGCCATCAGTGAAAGGGATCGAACCTACGAGCAGTACTTC.